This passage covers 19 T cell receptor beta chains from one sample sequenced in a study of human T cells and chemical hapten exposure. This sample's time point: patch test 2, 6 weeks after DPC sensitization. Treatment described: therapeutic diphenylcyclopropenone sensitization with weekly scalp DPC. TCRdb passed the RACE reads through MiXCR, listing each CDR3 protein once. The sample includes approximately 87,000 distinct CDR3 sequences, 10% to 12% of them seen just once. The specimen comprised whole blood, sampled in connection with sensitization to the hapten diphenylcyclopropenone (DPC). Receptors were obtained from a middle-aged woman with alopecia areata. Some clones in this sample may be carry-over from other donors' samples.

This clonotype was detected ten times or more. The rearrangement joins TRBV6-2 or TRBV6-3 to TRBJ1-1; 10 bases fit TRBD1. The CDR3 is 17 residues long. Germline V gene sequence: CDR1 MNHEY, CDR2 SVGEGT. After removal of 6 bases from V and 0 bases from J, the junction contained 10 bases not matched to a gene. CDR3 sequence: CASRTGGPRRMNTEAFF. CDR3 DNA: TGTGCCAGCAGGACAGGGGGCCCCCGCCGGATGAACACTGAAGCTTTCTTT.

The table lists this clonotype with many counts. Here the CDR3 reads CASSQWAETGILAGNTIYF. In DNA form, the CDR3 reads TGCGCCAGCAGCCAGTGGGCGGAGACAGGGATTTTGGCTGGAAACACCATATATTTT. The chain combines TRBV4-3 with TRBJ1-3; 7 bases match TRBD1. The CDR3 consists of 19 residues. Germline CDR1 reads LGHNA; CDR2 reads YSLEER. V gave up 3 bases and J gave up 2 bases; unmatched junction bases: 16.

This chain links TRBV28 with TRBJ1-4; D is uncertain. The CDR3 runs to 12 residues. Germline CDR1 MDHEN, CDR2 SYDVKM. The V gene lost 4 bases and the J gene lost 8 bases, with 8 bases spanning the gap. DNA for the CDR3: TGTGCCAGCAGTTCTCAAGCCGAAAAACTGTTTTTT. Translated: CASSSQAEKLFF.

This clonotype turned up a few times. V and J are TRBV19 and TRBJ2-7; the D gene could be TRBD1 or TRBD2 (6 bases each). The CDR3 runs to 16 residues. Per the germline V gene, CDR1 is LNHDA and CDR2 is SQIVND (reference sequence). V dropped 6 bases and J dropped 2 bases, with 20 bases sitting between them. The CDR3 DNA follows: TGTGCCAGTAGCCGGGGACGGGGGCCGCAAACCTACGAGCAGTACTTC. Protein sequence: CASSRGRGPQTYEQYF.

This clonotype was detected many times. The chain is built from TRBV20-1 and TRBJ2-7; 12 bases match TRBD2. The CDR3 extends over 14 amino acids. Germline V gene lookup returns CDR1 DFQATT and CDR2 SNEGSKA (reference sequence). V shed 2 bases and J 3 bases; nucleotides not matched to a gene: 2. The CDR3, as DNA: TGCAGTGCTAGAAGACTAGCGGGAGTCTACGAGCAGTACTTC. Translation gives CSARRLAGVYEQYF.

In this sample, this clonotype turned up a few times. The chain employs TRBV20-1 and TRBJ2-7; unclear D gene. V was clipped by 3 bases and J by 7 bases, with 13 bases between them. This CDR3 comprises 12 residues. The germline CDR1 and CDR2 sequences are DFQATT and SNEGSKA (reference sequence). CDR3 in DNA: TGCAGTGCTAGCCCCGGACGGGTAGAGCAGTACTTC. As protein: CSASPGRVEQYF.

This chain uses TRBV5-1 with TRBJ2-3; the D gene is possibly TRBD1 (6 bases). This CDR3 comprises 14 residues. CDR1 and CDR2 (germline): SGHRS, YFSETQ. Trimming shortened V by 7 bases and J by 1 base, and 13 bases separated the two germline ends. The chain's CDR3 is CASAVDSRTDTQYF. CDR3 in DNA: TGCGCCAGCGCCGTGGACAGCCGCACAGATACGCAGTATTTT. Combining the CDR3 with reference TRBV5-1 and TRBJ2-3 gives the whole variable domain KAGVTQTPRYLIKTRGQQVTLSCSPISGHRSVSWYQQTPGQGLQFLFEYFSETQRNKGNFPGRFSGRQFSNSRSEMNVSTLELGDSALYLCASAVDSRTDTQYFGPGTRLTVL.

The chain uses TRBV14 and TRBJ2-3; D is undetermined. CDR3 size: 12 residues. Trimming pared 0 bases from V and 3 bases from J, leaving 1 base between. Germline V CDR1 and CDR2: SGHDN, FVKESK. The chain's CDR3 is CASSQETDTQYF. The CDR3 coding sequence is TGTGCCAGCAGCCAAGAAACAGATACGCAGTATTTT. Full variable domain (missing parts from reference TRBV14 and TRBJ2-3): EAGVTQFPSHSVIEKGQTVTLRCDPISGHDNLYWYRRVMGKEIKFLLHFVKESKQDESGMPNNRFLAERTGGTYSTLKVQPAELEDSGVYFCASSQETDTQYFGPGTRLTVL.

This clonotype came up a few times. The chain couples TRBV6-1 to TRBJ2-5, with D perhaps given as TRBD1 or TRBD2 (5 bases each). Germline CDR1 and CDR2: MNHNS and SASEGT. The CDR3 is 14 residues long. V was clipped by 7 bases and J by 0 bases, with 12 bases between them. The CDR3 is CASTGDGYQETQYF. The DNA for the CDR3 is TGTGCCAGCACCGGGGACGGATACCAAGAGACCCAGTACTTC.

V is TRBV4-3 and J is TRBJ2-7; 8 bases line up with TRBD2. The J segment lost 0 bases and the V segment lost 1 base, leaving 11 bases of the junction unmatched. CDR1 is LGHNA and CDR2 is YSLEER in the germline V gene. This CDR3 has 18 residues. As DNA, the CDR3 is TGCGCCAGCAGCCAAGCGTTGGGGGGACTAGGGAGCTCCTACGAGCAGTACTTC. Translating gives CASSQALGGLGSSYEQYF.

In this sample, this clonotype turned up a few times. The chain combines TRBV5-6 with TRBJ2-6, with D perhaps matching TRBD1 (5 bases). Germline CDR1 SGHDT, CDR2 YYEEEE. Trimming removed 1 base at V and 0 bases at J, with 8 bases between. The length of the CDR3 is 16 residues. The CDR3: CASSLTGTSGANVLTF. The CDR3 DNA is TGTGCCAGCAGCTTGACAGGAACCTCTGGGGCCAACGTCCTGACTTTC.

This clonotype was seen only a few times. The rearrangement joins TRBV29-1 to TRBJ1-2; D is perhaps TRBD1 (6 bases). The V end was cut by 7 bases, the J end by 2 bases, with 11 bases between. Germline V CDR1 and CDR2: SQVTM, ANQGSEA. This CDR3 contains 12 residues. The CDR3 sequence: CSGQQGNYGYTF. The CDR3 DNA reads TGCAGCGGTCAACAGGGAAACTATGGCTACACCTTC.

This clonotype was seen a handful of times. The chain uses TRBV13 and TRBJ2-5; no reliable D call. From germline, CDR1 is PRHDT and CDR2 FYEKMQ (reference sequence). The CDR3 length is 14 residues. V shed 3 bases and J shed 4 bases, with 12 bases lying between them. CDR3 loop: CASSFSLNRETQYF. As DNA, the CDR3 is TGTGCCAGCAGCTTTTCCCTAAACCGAGAGACCCAGTACTTC.

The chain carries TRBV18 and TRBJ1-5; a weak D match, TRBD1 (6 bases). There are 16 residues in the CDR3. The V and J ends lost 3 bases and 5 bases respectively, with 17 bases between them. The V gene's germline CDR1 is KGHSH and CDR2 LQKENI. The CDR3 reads CASSPTGTTPYQPQHF. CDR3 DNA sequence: TGTGCCAGCTCACCTACAGGGACAACCCCCTATCAGCCCCAGCATTTT.

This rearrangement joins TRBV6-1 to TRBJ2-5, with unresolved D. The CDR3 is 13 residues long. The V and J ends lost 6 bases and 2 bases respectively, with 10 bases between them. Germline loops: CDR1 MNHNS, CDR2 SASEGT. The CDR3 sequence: CASRLPVQETQYF. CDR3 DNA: TGTGCCAGCAGATTGCCAGTTCAAGAGACCCAGTACTTC.

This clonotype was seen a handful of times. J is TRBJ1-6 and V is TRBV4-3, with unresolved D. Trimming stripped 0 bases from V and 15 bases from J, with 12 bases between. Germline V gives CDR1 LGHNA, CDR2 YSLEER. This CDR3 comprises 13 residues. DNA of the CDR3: TGCGCCAGCAGCCAAGAAGCAGGCCTTGGCCTCCACTTT. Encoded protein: CASSQEAGLGLHF.

The CDR3 is CASSQDNAGGDFTDTQYF. The CDR3 nucleotides read TGCGCCAGCAGCCAAGACAACGCGGGAGGCGATTTCACAGATACGCAGTATTTT. The chain employs TRBV4-3 and TRBJ2-3, with 8 bases that match TRBD2. V gave up 0 bases and J gave up 2 bases; unmatched junction bases: 10. There are 18 residues in the CDR3. The germline V gene encodes CDR1 LGHNA and CDR2 YSLEER.

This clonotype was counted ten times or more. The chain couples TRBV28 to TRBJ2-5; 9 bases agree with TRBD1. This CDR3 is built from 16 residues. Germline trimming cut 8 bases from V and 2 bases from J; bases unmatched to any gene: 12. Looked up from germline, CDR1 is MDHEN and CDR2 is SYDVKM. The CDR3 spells CASATPRQGGQETQYF. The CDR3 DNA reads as TGTGCCAGCGCCACCCCTCGACAGGGGGGGCAAGAGACCCAGTACTTC.

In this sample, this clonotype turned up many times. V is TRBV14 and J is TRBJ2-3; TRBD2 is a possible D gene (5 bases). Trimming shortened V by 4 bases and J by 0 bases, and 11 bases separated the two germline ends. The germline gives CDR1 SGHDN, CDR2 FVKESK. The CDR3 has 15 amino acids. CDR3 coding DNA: TGTGCCAGCAGCCGGGAGAGACTTAGCACAGATACGCAGTATTTT. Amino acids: CASSRERLSTDTQYF.